Each of the 6 T cell receptor beta chains below was sequenced from the same sample in a study of cytomegalovirus exposure and HLA in healthy donors. Primers included in the PCR were 60 Vbeta and 13 Jbeta primers. TCRdb keeps only in-frame clones here, not all; method: immunoSEQ multiplex PCR. Here the sample spans 110,000 to 150,000 clones, around 10% being singletons. Material for sequencing was PBMCs. These receptors all come from a male donor in good health and CMV-seronegative.

This clone has just a few counts. The chain employs TRBV7-2 and TRBJ2-6, with D possibly TRBD2 on 5 matching bases. The ends were cut back, 1 base at V and 3 bases at J, with 7 bases in the middle. CDR1 and CDR2 from the germline V gene are SGHTA and FQGNSA. The CDR3 is made up of 15 amino acids. In nucleotides, the CDR3 is TGTGCCAGCAGCTTAGGAGGGCTTGGGGCCAACGTCCTGACTTTC. It is translated as CASSLGGLGANVLTF.

This clone was seen a few times. The rearrangement uses TRBV5-3 and TRBJ1-2, with 7 bases that match TRBD1. TRBV5-3 is designated an ORF whose function remains uncertain. V gave up 3 bases and J gave up 0 bases; unmatched junction bases: 8. The CDR3 contains 16 residues. CDR3 loop: CARSWSTGTTNYGYTF. DNA for the CDR3: TGTGCCAGAAGCTGGTCGACAGGGACCACTAACTATGGCTACACCTTC.

This clone was seen a few times. J is TRBJ1-1 and V is TRBV28, with D maybe TRBD1 (6 bases). The CDR3 contains 16 residues. The germline V gene has CDR1 MDHEN and CDR2 SYDVKM. The V and J ends lost 3 bases and 0 bases respectively, with 14 bases between them. Here the CDR3 DNA reads TGTGCCAGCAGTTTTTCATGGGACACTCTGAACACTGAAGCTTTCTTT. Translated, it gives CASSFSWDTLNTEAFF.

In its sample, this clone was seen a few times. V is TRBV11-2 and J is TRBJ1-1; D is undetermined. The CDR3 covers 15 residues. CDR1 SGHAT and CDR2 FQNNGV come from the germline V gene. Trimming cost V 4 bases and J 3 bases, with 15 bases left between them. The CDR3 bases are TGTGCCAGCAGCTCCCGGGTCCGGGGTTACACTGAAGCTTTCTTT. Translating it yields CASSSRVRGYTEAFF. Variable domain in full (rest from reference TRBV11-2 and TRBJ1-1): EAGVAQSPRYKIIEKRQSVAFWCNPISGHATLYWYQQILGQGPKLLIQFQNNGVVDDSQLPKDRFSAERLKGVDSTLKIQPAKLEDSAVYLCASSSRVRGYTEAFFGQGTRLTVV.

The sample holds a few counts of this clone. CDR3 residues: CASQRAPRGSPLHF. CDR3 coding DNA: TGTGCCAGCCAACGGGCCCCAAGGGGTTCACCCCTCCACTTT. The genes are TRBV5-8 and TRBJ1-6, with D tentatively TRBD1 (5 bases). The CDR3 has 14 amino acids. CDR1 is SGHTS and CDR2 is YDEGEE in the germline V gene. V gave up 7 bases and J gave up 9 bases, with 17 bases separating them.

Remarks on this clone: Other DNA sequences of this sample code for an identical CDR3. The chain uses TRBV27 and TRBJ2-7; the D gene is possibly TRBD2 (5 bases). CDR1 and CDR2 from the germline V gene are MNHEY and SMNVEV (reference sequence). Trimming pared 6 bases from V and 3 bases from J, leaving 15 bases between. This CDR3 contains 14 residues. The CDR3 is CASSSVPGNYEQYF. For the CDR3, the DNA is TGTGCCAGCAGCTCCGTACCGGGAAACTACGAGCAGTACTTC.